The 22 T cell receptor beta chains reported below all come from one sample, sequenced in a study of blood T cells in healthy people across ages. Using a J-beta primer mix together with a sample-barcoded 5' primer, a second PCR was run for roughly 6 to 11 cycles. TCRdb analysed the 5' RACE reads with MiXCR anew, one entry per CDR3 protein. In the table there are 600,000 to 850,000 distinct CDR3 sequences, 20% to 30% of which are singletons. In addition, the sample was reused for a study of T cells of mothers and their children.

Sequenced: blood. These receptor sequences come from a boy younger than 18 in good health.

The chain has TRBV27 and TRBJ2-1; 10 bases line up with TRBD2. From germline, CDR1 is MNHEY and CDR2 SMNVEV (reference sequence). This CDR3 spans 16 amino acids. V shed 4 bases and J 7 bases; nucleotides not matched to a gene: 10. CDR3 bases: TGTGCCAGCAGTTCCCCTCGGACTAGCGGCACAAATGAGCAGTTCTTC. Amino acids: CASSSPRTSGTNEQFF.

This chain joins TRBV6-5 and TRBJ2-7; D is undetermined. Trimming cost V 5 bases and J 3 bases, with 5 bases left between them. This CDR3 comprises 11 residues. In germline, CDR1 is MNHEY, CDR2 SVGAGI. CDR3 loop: CASSTNYEQYF. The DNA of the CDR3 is TGTGCCAGCAGTACGAACTACGAGCAGTACTTC.

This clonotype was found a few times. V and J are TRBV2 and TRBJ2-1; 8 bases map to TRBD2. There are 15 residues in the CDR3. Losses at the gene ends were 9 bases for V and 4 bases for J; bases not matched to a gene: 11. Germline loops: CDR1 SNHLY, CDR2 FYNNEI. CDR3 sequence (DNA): TGTGCCAGTTACACCGGGACTAGTAAATACAATGAGCAGTTCTTC. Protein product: CASYTGTSKYNEQFF.

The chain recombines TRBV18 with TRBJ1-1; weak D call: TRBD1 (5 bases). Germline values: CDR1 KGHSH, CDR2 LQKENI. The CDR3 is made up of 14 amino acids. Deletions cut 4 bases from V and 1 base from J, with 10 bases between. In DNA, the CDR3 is TGTGCCAGCTCACAATCCGGGGCGAACACTGAAGCTTTCTTT. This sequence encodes CASSQSGANTEAFF.

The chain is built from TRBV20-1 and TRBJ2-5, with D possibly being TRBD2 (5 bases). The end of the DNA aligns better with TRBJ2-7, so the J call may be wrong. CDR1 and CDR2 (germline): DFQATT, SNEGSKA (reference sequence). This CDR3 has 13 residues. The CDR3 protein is CSASRGLNYEQYF. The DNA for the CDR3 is TGCAGTGCTAGCCGGGGTCTTAACTACGAGCAGTACTTC.

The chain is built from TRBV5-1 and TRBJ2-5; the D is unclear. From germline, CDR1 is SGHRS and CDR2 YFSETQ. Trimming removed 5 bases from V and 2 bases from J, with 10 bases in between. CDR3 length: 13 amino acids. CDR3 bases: TGCGCCAGCAGGTTCGCCATACAAGAGACCCAGTACTTC. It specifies CASRFAIQETQYF.

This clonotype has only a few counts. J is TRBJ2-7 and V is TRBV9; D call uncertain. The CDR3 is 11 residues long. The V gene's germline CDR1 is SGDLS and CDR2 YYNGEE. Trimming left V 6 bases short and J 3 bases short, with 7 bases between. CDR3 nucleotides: TGTGCCAGCAAGGACCGCTACGAGCAGTACTTC. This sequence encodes CASKDRYEQYF.

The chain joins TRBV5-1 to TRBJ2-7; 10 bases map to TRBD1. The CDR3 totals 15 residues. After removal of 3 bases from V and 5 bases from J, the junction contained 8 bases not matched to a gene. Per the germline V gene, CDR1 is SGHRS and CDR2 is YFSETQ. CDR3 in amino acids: CASSSRDRGLDEQYF. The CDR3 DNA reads TGCGCCAGCAGCTCCCGGGACAGGGGCCTCGACGAGCAGTACTTC.

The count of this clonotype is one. The CDR3 nucleotides are TGTGCCAGCAGCAAAAGGGACTTCGCCTACGAGCAGTACTTC. This sequence encodes CASSKRDFAYEQYF. The J gene is TRBJ2-7, the V gene TRBV7-6; TRBD2 might be the D (6 bases). The CDR3 loop spans 14 amino acids. Trimming left V 5 bases short and J 2 bases short, with 13 bases between. In germline, CDR1 is SGHVS, CDR2 FNYEAQ.

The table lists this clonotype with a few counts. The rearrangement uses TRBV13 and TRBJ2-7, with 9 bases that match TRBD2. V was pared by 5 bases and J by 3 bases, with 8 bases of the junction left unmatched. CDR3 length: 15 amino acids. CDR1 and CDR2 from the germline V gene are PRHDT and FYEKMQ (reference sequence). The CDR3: CASSPRLAGFYEQYF. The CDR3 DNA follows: TGTGCCAGCAGCCCCCGTCTAGCGGGATTCTACGAGCAGTACTTC.

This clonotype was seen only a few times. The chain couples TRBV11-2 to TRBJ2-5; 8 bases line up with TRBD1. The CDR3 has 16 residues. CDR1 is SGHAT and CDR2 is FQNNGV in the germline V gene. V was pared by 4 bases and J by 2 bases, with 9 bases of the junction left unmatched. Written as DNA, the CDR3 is TGTGCCAGCAGCTCGGGGGACAGGATCGAACAAGAGACCCAGTACTTC. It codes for CASSSGDRIEQETQYF.

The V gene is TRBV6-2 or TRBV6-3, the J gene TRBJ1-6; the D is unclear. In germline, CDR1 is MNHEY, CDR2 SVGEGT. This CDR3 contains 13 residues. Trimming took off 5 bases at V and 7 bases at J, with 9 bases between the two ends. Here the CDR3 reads CASSPTGNSPLHF. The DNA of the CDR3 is TGTGCCAGCAGTCCTACGGGAAATTCACCCCTCCACTTT.

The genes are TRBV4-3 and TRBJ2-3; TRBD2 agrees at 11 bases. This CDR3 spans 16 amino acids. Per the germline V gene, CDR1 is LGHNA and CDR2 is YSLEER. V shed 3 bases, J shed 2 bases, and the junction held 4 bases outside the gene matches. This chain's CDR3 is CASSQETSGVTDTQYF. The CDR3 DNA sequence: TGCGCCAGCAGCCAGGAGACTAGCGGGGTCACAGATACGCAGTATTTT.

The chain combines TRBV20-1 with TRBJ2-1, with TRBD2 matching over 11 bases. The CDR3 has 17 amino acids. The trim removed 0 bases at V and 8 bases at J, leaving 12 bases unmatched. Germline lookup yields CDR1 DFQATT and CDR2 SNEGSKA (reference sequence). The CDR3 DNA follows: TGCAGTGCTAGAGACCTACTAGCGGGGGCATTGGGCCATGAGCAGTTCTTC. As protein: CSARDLLAGALGHEQFF.

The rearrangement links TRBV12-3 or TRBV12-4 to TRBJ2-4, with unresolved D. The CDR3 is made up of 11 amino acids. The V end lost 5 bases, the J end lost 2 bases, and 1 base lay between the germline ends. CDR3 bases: TGTGCCAGCAGTCCCAAAAACATTCAGTACTTC. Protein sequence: CASSPKNIQYF.

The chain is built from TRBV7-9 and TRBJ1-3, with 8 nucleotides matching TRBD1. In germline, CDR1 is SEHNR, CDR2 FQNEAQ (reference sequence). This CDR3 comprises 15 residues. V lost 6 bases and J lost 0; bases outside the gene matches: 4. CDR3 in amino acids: CASRSGGVSGNTIYF. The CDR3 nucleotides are TGTGCCAGCAGGTCAGGGGGCGTCTCTGGAAACACCATATATTTT.

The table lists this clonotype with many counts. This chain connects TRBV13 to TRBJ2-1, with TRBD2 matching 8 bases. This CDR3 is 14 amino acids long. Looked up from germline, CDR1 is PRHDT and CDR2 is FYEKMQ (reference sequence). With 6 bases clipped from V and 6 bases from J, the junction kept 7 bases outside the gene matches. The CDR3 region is CASSPPGGGNEQFF. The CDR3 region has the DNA TGTGCCAGCAGTCCTCCCGGGGGGGGCAATGAGCAGTTCTTC.

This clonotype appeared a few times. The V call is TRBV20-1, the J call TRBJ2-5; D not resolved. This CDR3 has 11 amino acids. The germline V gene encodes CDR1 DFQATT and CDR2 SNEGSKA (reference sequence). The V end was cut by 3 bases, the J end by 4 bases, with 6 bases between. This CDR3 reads CSARYSETQYF. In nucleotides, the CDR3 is TGCAGTGCTAGGTATTCAGAGACCCAGTACTTC.

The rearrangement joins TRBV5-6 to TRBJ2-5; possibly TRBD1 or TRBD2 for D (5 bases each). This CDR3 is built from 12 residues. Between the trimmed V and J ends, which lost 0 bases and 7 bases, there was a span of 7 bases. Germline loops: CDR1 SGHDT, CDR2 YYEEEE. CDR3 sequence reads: CASSLERGTQYF. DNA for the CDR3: TGTGCCAGCAGCTTGGAGAGGGGGACCCAGTACTTC.

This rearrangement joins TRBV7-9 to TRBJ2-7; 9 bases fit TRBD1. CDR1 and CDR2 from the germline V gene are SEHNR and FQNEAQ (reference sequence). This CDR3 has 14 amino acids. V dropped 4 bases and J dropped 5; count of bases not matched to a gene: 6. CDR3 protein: CASSYGQGSDEQYF. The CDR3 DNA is TGTGCCAGCAGCTACGGACAGGGGTCGGACGAGCAGTACTTC.

CDR3 in DNA: TGCGCCAGCAGCTTGTGGGGGGCCGTCCAAGACAATGAGCAGTTCTTC. Amino acids: CASSLWGAVQDNEQFF. The V and J genes are TRBV5-1 and TRBJ2-1, with D possibly being TRBD1 or TRBD2 (6 bases each). With 1 base removed from V and 5 bases from J, the gap between germline ends came to 16 bases. The CDR3 contains 16 residues. Germline-derived CDR1 and CDR2 are SGHRS and YFSETQ.

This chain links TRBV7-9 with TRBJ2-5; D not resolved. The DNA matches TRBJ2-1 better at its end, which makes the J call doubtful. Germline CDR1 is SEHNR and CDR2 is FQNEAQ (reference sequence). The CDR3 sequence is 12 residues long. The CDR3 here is CASSLKAHEQFF. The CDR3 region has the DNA TGTGCCAGCAGCTTGAAGGCCCATGAGCAGTTCTTC.